This passage covers 24 T cell receptor beta chains from one sample sequenced in a study of T cell clonality in common variable immunodeficiency (dated by TCRdb to between 2015 and 2017). Receptor amplification or capture employed the immunoSEQ multiplex PCR assay. This is the immuneACCESS table as TCRdb keeps it, with only in-frame sequences that have V and J called. A part of the clones is gone; compared with another copy, unresolved V genes explain less than half, and the rest is unexplained. This sample holds around 42,000 clones in total, without any singletons. The biggest ten clones account for approximately 3% of the sample. The sequenced sample was peripheral blood mononuclear cells. These receptors all stem from a person aged 18-70 years in good health.

Only a few counts were recorded for this clone. The read comes to an end 3 residues before the CDR3 does, leaving the germline J gene to fill in the end. The V call is TRBV5-1, the J call TRBJ2-1, with 10 nucleotides matching TRBD2. V lost 8 bases and J lost 6; bases outside the gene matches: 8. Germline-derived CDR1 and CDR2 are SGHRS and YFSETQ. CDR3 length: 14 amino acids. The CDR3 DNA, read in part, is TGCGCCAGACTTACTGTAGCGGGAGGCAATGAG. The encoded protein is CARLTVAGGNE. The CDR3, in full, reads CARLTVAGGNEQFF.

This clone was seen repeatedly, ten times or more. The read ends 3 residues early relative to the CDR3; the germline J gene fills the gap. The genes are TRBV20-1 and TRBJ2-3; TRBD2 aligns across 9 bases. This CDR3 is 16 amino acids long. Germline trimming cut 0 bases from V and 4 bases from J; bases unmatched to any gene: 8. Looked up from germline, CDR1 is DFQATT and CDR2 is SNEGSKA (reference sequence). The CDR3 reads CSAREWGTSNADTQYF. CDR3 bases read: TGCAGTGCTAGAGAATGGGGGACTAGCAACGCAGATACG.

This clone was found many times. The chain's CDR3 is CASSFQANNSPLFF. The part of the CDR3 DNA that was read is TGTGCCAGCAGCTTCCAAGCTAATAATTCACCG. The chain carries TRBV5-6 and TRBJ2-2; the D is unclear. The read finishes 3 residues shy of the CDR3 end, and the germline J gene is used to complete it. The germline V gene has CDR1 SGHDT and CDR2 YYEEEE. CDR3 length equals 14 residues. The full variable domain, rest sourced from reference TRBV5-6 and TRBJ2-2, is DAGVTQSPTHLIKTRGQQVTLRCSPKSGHDTVSWYQQALGQGPQFIFQYYEEEERQRGNFPDRFSGHQFPNYSSELNVNALLLGDSALYLCASSFQANNSPLFFGEGSRLTVL.

This clone was seen many times. The CDR3 end lies 3 residues beyond the end of the read and is filled in from the germline J gene. This chain connects TRBV30 to TRBJ1-5; D uncertain. This CDR3 is built from 14 residues. V lost 0 bases to trimming and J lost 2 bases, with 8 bases between them. Germline CDR1 is GTSNPN and CDR2 is SVGIG (reference sequence). CDR3 in amino acids: CAWSVTEGNQPQHF. The CDR3 DNA, read in part, is TGTGCCTGGAGTGTTACAGAGGGCAATCAGCCC.

Ten or more counts support this clone. Read sequence stops 3 residues before the CDR3 end, and the germline J gene provides the missing end. The chain links TRBV5-5 to TRBJ2-1; D gene ambiguous. Trimming took 2 bases from V and 2 from J, leaving 11 bases between them. The V gene's germline CDR1 is SGHKS and CDR2 YYEKEE (reference sequence). This CDR3 is 15 amino acids long. The CDR3 reads CASSFDTPPYNEQFF. CDR3 bases read: TGTGCCAGCAGCTTTGACACTCCCCCCTACAATGAG.

This clone has a count of ten or more. The sequenced fragment ends 3 residues before the CDR3 boundary, so the rest is inferred from the germline J gene. The V gene is TRBV20-1, the J gene TRBJ2-2, with 8 bases fitting TRBD1. The V and J ends lost 3 bases and 7 bases, in that order; junction bases with no gene match: 7. Germline CDR1 is DFQATT and CDR2 is SNEGSKA (reference sequence). The CDR3 is made up of 14 amino acids. The covered CDR3 bases are TGCAGTGCTAGGGGGCAGGGGGCTATCGGGGAG. This encodes CSARGQGAIGE. The whole CDR3 region reads CSARGQGAIGELFF.

This clone was observed many times. The read stops 3 residues short of the end of the CDR3; the missing end is completed from the germline J gene. The rearrangement uses TRBV6-1 and TRBJ1-2, with a possible D match to TRBD1 (5 bases). Germline CDR1 and CDR2: MNHNS and SASEGT. The CDR3 spans 13 residues. Incomplete CDR3 DNA: TGTGCCAGCAGTGTGACAGCGGCGGGGGGC. Translated, it gives CASSVTAAGG. The complete CDR3 protein is CASSVTAAGGYTF.

This clone was counted ten times or more. The read stops 3 residues short of the end of the CDR3; the missing end is completed from the germline J gene. The chain recombines TRBV6-2 or TRBV6-3 with TRBJ1-5; 7 bases align to TRBD1. V gave up 7 bases and J gave up 6 bases; unmatched junction bases: 12. The CDR3 has 15 amino acids. The germline V gene encodes CDR1 MNHEY and CDR2 SVGEGT. The CDR3 is CASTSLGRGLQPQHF. The part of the CDR3 DNA that was read is TGTGCCAGCACCTCCCTGGGGAGGGGGCTTCAGCCC.

The table lists this clone with many counts. The CDR3 end is not reached by the read, which stops 3 residues before it; the germline J gene fills it in. The V gene is TRBV7-9, the J gene TRBJ1-2; 9 bases agree with TRBD1. Germline V gives CDR1 SEHNR, CDR2 FQNEAQ (reference sequence). CDR3 length equals 14 residues. The V gene end was trimmed by 5 bases and the J gene end by 5 bases; junction bases not matched to a gene: 6. CDR3 protein: CASSRRDREYGYTF. The covered CDR3 bases are TGTGCCAGCAGCCGAAGGGACAGGGAGTATGGC.

This clone was observed at least ten times. Read coverage stops 3 residues before the CDR3 terminus; the germline J gene supplies the remainder. The genes are TRBV18 and TRBJ1-1, with 8 positions matching TRBD1. CDR3 length: 16 residues. CDR1 and CDR2 (germline): KGHSH, LQKENI. Losses at the gene ends were 3 bases for V and 4 bases for J; bases not matched to a gene: 10. Partial CDR3 DNA: TGTGCCAGCTCACCTGGCGCAGGGGGCGCGGGCACTGAA. The encoded protein is CASSPGAGGAGTE. In full, the CDR3 reads CASSPGAGGAGTEAFF.

This clone came up many times. The read gets to within 3 residues of the CDR3 end, and the germline J gene fills in the rest. This chain connects TRBV29-1 to TRBJ1-2, with 10 bases that match TRBD1. The V segment lost 2 bases and the J segment 4 bases; nucleotides outside the gene matches: 7. The CDR3 runs to 15 residues. CDR1 is SQVTM, CDR2 ANQGSEA, per germline. CDR3 DNA, as far as it was read: TGCAGCGTTGAAAGGGGACAGGGGAGCGGCTATGGC. This codes for CSVERGQGSGYG. The full CDR3 sequence reads CSVERGQGSGYGYTF.

This clone showed up many times. From the germline J gene comes the end of the CDR3, since the read stops 3 residues before it. The chain joins TRBV13 to TRBJ2-7, with 7 bases lining up with TRBD2. The V segment lost 0 bases and the J segment 2 bases; nucleotides outside the gene matches: 1. Germline assignment: CDR1 PRHDT and CDR2 FYEKMQ (reference sequence). The CDR3 length is 14 residues. The CDR3 sequence is CASSLGRGTYEQYF. The CDR3 DNA, read in part, is TGTGCCAGCAGCTTAGGGCGGGGGACCTACGAG.

This clone has at least ten counts. The read terminates 3 residues before the CDR3 end, so the remaining end is supplied by the germline J gene. The chain carries TRBV5-1 and TRBJ2-1; 8 bases fit TRBD2. The CDR3 has 14 residues. J was trimmed by 4 bases and V by 1 base; bases with no gene match: 1. Germline V CDR1 and CDR2: SGHRS, YFSETQ. CDR3 residues: CASSLTSGYNEQFF. The sequenced CDR3 bases are TGCGCCAGCAGCTTGACTAGCGGTTACAATGAG.

This clone has ten or more counts. Read data end 3 residues before the CDR3 end; the end is taken from the germline J gene. V is TRBV11-2 and J is TRBJ2-2; D perhaps matches TRBD2 (5 bases). The ends were cut back, 5 bases at V and 7 bases at J, with 17 bases in the middle. This CDR3 is built from 15 residues. Germline CDR1 and CDR2: SGHAT and FQNNGV. The CDR3 loop reads CASSPRWRADGELFF. The sequenced CDR3 bases are TGTGCCAGCAGCCCCCGTTGGCGGGCTGACGGGGAG.

This clone came up many times. At one end, the junction sequence differs from germline, possibly due to a read error. The DNA ends 3 residues before the CDR3 does, and the rest of the CDR3 is filled in from the germline J gene. This chain uses TRBV7-7 with TRBJ1-6; 7 nucleotides match TRBD1. This CDR3 has 16 residues. Germline V CDR1 and CDR2: SSHAT, FNYEAQ (reference sequence). The part of the CDR3 DNA that was read is TGTGCTAGCAGCCAAAACCCGACAGGGCATAATTCACCC. It is translated as CASSQNPTGHNSP. The entire CDR3 sequence reads CASSQNPTGHNSPLHF.

This clone has ten or more counts. Coverage ceases 3 residues before the CDR3 finishes, and the germline J gene fills in the end. The chain joins TRBV30 to TRBJ2-7, with 11 positions matching TRBD1. CDR1 GTSNPN and CDR2 SVGIG come from the germline V gene (reference sequence). The CDR3 consists of 14 residues. V lost 4 bases to trimming and J lost 6 bases; unmatched junction nucleotides: 8. The sequenced CDR3 bases are TGTGCCTGGATTAAGGACAGGGGGCTGTTCGAG. Translated: CAWIKDRGLFE. Given in full, the CDR3 is CAWIKDRGLFEQYF.

This clone was recorded many times. The read finishes 3 residues shy of the CDR3 end, and the germline J gene is used to complete it. The chain has TRBV7-8 and TRBJ2-7; D gene ambiguous. V lost 5 bases and J 3 bases, leaving 14 bases between the germline ends. Germline V gene lookup returns CDR1 SGHVS and CDR2 FQNEAQ. The CDR3 totals 14 residues. The CDR3 here is CASSPRFSFYEQYF. CDR3 DNA, as far as it was read: TGTGCCAGCAGCCCTCGGTTTAGCTTCTACGAG.

This clone showed up just a few times. The read terminates 3 residues ahead of where the CDR3 ends, so the germline J gene completes it. The V gene is TRBV7-3, the J gene TRBJ1-2; D possibly corresponds to TRBD1 (5 bases). The CDR3 is 14 amino acids. Germline values: CDR1 SGHTA, CDR2 FQGTGA. The CDR3 spells CASSLNPGLDTYTF. The part of the CDR3 DNA that was read is TGTGCCAGCAGCTTAAATCCAGGGTTGGATACC. Full variable domain (missing parts from reference TRBV7-3 and TRBJ1-2): GAGVSQTPSNKVTEKGKYVELRCDPISGHTALYWYRQSLGQGPEFLIYFQGTGAADDSGLPNDRFFAVRPEGSVSTLKIQRTERGDSAVYLCASSLNPGLDTYTFGSGTRLTVV.

This clone was counted a few times. The DNA ends 3 residues before the CDR3 does, and the rest of the CDR3 is filled in from the germline J gene. The V and J genes are TRBV19 and TRBJ2-1; 12 bases fit TRBD2. The CDR3 is 19 amino acids. The trim removed 6 bases at V and 7 bases at J, leaving 19 bases unmatched. CDR1 and CDR2 (germline): LNHDA, SQIVND (reference sequence). The CDR3 DNA, read in part, is TGTGCCAGTAGCCGCGGTGGGCTAGCGGGAGGGCCTAAAGGAAATGAG. Translated: CASSRGGLAGGPKGNE. The whole CDR3 is CASSRGGLAGGPKGNEQFF.

This clone was seen many times. Sequencing ends 3 residues short of the CDR3 end; the germline J gene provides the rest. The V call is TRBV7-2, the J call TRBJ2-1, with 7 bases matching TRBD2. This CDR3 is built from 15 residues. Germline V gene sequence: CDR1 SGHTA, CDR2 FQGNSA. The trim removed 1 base at V and 1 base at J, leaving 1 base unmatched. The CDR3 DNA, read in part, is TGTGCCAGCAGCTTAGGACTAGCTTCCTACAATGAG. It translates to CASSLGLASYNE. The full CDR3 protein is CASSLGLASYNEQFF.

This clone was detected a few times. The read falls 3 residues short of the CDR3 end, and the missing part is taken from the germline J gene. This chain joins TRBV11-2 and TRBJ1-4, with TRBD1 identical over 8 bases. The CDR3 runs 14 residues. Looked up from germline, CDR1 is SGHAT and CDR2 is FQNNGV. V lost 6 bases, J lost 5 bases, and 5 bases stayed unmatched. The CDR3 loop is CASRQQGGNEKLFF. The covered CDR3 bases are TGTGCCAGCAGACAACAGGGGGGAAATGAAAAA.

At least ten counts were recorded for this clone. Sequencing ends 3 residues short of the CDR3 end; the germline J gene provides the rest. This rearrangement joins TRBV18 to TRBJ1-6, with TRBD1 identical over 9 bases. V gave up 3 bases and J gave up 5 bases; unmatched junction bases: 8. Germline V gene lookup returns CDR1 KGHSH and CDR2 LQKENI. The CDR3 contains 17 residues. The CDR3 bases that were read are TGTGCCAGCTCACCGACCTTGACAGGGGGAAATAATTCACCC. Residues: CASSPTLTGGNNSP. The full-length CDR3 reads as CASSPTLTGGNNSPLHF.

This clone was seen repeatedly, ten times or more. The read ends 3 residues shy of where the CDR3 ends; the end is completed using the germline J gene. The genes are TRBV20-1 and TRBJ2-7, with 10 nucleotides matching TRBD1. V lost 7 bases, J lost 1 base, and 4 bases stayed unmatched. The CDR3 covers 13 residues. Germline CDR1 reads DFQATT; CDR2 reads SNEGSKA (reference sequence). The sequenced part of the CDR3 DNA is TGCAGTGTTAGGACAGGGGGTTCCTACGAG. Its protein is CSVRTGGSYE. The CDR3 as a whole reads CSVRTGGSYEQYF.

This clone was seen ten or more times. The missing CDR3 end, 3 residues past where the read stops, is filled in from the germline J gene. The chain combines TRBV20-1 with TRBJ2-7; 9 positions match TRBD2. Germline V gene sequence: CDR1 DFQATT, CDR2 SNEGSKA (reference sequence). Unmatched junction bases numbered 11, after V lost 3 bases and J lost 5 bases. CDR3 length equals 15 residues. The covered CDR3 bases are TGCAGTGCTAGCCTAACTAGCGGGTGGTCTAACGAG. Encoded protein: CSASLTSGWSNE. The complete CDR3 sequence is CSASLTSGWSNEQYF.